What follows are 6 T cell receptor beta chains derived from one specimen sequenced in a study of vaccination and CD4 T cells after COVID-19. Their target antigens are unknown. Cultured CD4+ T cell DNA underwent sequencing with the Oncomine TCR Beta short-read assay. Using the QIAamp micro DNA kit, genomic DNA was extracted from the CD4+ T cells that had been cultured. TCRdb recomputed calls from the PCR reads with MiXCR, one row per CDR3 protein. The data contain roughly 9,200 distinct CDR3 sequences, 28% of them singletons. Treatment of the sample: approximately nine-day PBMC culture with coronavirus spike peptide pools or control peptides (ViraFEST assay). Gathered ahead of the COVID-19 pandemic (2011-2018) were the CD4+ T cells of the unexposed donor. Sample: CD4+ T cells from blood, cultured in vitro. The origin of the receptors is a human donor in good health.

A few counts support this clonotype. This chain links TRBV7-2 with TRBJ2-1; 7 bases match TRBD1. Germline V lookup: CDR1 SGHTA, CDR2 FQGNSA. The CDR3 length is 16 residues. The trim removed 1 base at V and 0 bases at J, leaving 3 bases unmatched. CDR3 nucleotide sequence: TGTGCCAGCAGCTTAGTGGGGGACAGCTCCTACAATGAGCAGTTCTTC. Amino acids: CASSLVGDSSYNEQFF.

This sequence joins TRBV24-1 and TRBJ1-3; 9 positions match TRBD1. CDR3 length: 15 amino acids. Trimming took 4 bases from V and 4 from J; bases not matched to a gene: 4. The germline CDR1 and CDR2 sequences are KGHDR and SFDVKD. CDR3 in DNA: TGTGCCACCAGTGACCCCGGGACAGGGGGAAACACCATATATTTT. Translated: CATSDPGTGGNTIYF.

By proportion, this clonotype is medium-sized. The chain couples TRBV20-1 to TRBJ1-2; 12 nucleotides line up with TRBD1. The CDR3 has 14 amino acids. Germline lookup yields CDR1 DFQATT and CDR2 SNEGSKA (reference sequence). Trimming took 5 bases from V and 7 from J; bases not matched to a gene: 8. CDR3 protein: CSAPRPGQGAGYTF. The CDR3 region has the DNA TGCAGTGCTCCGAGGCCGGGACAGGGGGCTGGCTACACCTTC.

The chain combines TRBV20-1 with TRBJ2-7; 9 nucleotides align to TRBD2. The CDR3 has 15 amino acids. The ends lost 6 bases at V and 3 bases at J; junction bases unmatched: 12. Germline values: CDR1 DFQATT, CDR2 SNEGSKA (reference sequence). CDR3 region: CSAHDGTSILYEQYF. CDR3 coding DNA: TGCAGTGCCCATGATGGGACTAGCATCCTCTACGAGCAGTACTTC.

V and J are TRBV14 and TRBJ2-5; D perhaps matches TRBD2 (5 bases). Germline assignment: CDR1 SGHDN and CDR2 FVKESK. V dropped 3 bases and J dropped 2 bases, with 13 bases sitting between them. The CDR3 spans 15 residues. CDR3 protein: CASSHPSGAQETQYF. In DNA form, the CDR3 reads TGTGCCAGCAGCCATCCGAGCGGAGCTCAAGAGACCCAGTACTTC.

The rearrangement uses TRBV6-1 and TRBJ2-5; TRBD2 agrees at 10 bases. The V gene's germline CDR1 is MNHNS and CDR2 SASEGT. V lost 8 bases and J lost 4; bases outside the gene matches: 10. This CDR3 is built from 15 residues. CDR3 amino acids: CASSKREGLVETQYF. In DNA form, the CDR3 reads TGTGCCAGCTCTAAGCGGGAGGGCCTCGTAGAGACCCAGTACTTC.